This T cell receptor (beta chain) derives from a study of T cells after posttransplantation cyclophosphamide. Looked up from germline, CDR1 is MNHNY and CDR2 is SVGAGI (reference sequence). V lost 2 bases and J lost 4; bases outside the gene matches: 4. The CDR3 sequence is 15 residues long. Sequencing used immunoSEQ multiplex PCR; TCRdb keeps in-frame clones, though not all of them. The sample carries about 22,000 clones, 73% recorded once. The genes are TRBV6-6 and TRBJ1-3, with 8 positions matching TRBD1. Material: memory CD4+ T cells sorted from PBMCs. This clonotype was obtained from a woman aged 60-70 years in good health, CMV-negative, and a related stem cell transplant donor. As DNA, the CDR3 is TGTGCCAGCAGTTACGCGACAGGGGTGGGAAACACCATATATTTT. Translating gives CASSYATGVGNTIYF.